The T cell receptor beta chain described here comes from a study of cytomegalovirus exposure and HLA in healthy donors. General study points: Sequencing depth across donors, presence/absence analyses assumed, was roughly uniform. Later on, analysis showed that most CMV-associated TCR beta chains appeared to be HLA-restricted. Later, an analysis showed that TCR beta chains associated with HLA were more clonally expanded than others that were equally common.

Amplification used 60 Vbeta primers and 13 Jbeta primers. Here immunoSEQ multiplex PCR was the method, and the copy in TCRdb shows in-frame clones only, minus some. The table shows about 110,000 clones, with around 62% occurring only once. The CDR3 extends over 13 amino acids. The germline CDR1 and CDR2 sequences are PRHDT and FYEKMQ (reference sequence). Trimming took 4 bases from V and 7 from J; bases not matched to a gene: 6. Regarding this clone: Antigen unknown.

The specimen sequenced was PBMCs. The sequence derives from a man aged 30 to 45 in good health and CMV-seropositive. V and J are TRBV13 and TRBJ2-5; 7 nucleotides align to TRBD2. Here the CDR3 reads CASSYGGGGTQYF. The CDR3 region has the DNA TGTGCCAGCAGCTACGGCGGGGGTGGGACCCAGTACTTC.